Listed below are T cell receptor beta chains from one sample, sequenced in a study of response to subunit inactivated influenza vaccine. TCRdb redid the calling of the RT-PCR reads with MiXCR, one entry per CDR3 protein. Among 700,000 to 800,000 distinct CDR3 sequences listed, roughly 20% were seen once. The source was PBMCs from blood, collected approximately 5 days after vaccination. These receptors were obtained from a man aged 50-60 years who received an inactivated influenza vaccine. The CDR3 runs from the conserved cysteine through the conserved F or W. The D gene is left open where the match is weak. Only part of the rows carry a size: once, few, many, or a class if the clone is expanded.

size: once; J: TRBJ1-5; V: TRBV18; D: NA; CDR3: CASSPGSGQPQHF; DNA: TGTGCCAGCTCACCAGGGTCAGGACAGCCCCAGCATTTT
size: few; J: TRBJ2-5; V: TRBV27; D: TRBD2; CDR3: CASSRLAGKETQYF; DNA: TGTGCCAGCAGCAGACTAGCGGGAAAGGAGACCCAGTACTTC
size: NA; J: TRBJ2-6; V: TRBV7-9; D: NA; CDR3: CASSLQSGGDGANVLTF; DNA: TGTGCCAGCAGCTTACAGTCAGGTGGCGACGGGGCCAACGTCCTGACTTTC
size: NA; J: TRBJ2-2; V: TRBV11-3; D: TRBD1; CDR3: CASSHQGDTGELFF; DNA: TGTGCCAGCAGCCACCAGGGGGACACCGGGGAGCTGTTTTTT
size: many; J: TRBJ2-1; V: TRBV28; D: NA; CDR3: CASSGVPVNEQFF; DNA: TGTGCCAGCAGTGGGGTTCCAGTTAATGAGCAGTTCTTC
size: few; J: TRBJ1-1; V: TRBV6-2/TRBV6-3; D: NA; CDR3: CASSAYRNTEAFF; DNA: TGTGCCAGCAGCGCATACAGGAACACTGAAGCTTTCTTT
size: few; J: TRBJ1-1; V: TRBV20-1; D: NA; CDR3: CSAKGRGATEAFF; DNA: TGCAGTGCTAAGGGCCGAGGGGCCACTGAAGCTTTCTTT
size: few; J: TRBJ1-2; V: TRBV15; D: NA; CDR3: CATSRERYGYTF; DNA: TGTGCCACCAGCAGAGAGAGATATGGCTACACCTTC
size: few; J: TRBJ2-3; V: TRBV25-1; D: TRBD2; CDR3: CASSELGLAGTDTQYF; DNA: TGTGCCAGCAGTGAATTGGGGCTAGCGGGCACAGATACGCAGTATTTT
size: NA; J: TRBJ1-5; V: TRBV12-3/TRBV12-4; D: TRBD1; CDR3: CASSFYGTGGNQPQHF; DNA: TGTGCCAGCAGTTTTTACGGGACAGGGGGCAATCAGCCCCAGCATTTT
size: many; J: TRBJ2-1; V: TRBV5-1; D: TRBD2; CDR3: CASSPSGNSYNEQFF; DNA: TGCGCCAGCAGCCCCAGCGGGAACTCCTACAATGAGCAGTTCTTC
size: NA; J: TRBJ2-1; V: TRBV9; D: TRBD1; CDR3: CASSVNTGASKDEQFF; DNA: TGTGCCAGCAGCGTCAACACAGGGGCCAGTAAAGATGAGCAGTTCTTC
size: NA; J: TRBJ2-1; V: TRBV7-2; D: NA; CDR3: CASSFTNHNEQFF; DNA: TGTGCCAGCAGTTTCACTAATCACAATGAGCAGTTCTTC
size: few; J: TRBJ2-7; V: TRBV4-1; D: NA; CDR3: CASSQEINYSYEQYF; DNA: TGCGCCAGCAGCCAAGAGATAAATTACTCCTACGAGCAGTACTTC
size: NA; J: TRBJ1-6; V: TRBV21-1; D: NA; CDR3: CASSTHPLQGSSYNSPLHF; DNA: TGTGCCAGCAGCACCCACCCCCTACAGGGATCCTCCTATAATTCACCCCTCCACTTT
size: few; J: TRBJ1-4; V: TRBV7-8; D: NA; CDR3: CASSLDRPINEKLFF; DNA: TGTGCCAGCAGCTTAGATAGACCGATTAATGAAAAACTGTTTTTT
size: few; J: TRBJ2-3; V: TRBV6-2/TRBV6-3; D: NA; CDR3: CASSPGVGADTQYF; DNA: TGTGCCAGCAGCCCAGGGGTTGGCGCAGATACGCAGTATTTT
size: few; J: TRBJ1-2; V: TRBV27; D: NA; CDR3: CASSLRGAGYGYTF; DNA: TGTGCCAGCAGTTTACGGGGGGCCGGCTATGGCTACACCTTC
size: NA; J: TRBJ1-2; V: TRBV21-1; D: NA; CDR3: CASSKVRRKTANYGYTF; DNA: TGTGCCAGCAGCAAAGTTAGGCGGAAGACAGCGAACTATGGCTACACCTTC
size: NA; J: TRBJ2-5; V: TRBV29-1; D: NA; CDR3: CSVWAAPETQYF; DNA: TGCAGCGTTTGGGCAGCTCCTGAGACCCAGTACTTC
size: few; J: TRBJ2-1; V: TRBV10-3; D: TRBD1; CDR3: CAIRRTGGLDEQFF; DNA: TGTGCCATCAGGAGGACAGGGGGCTTGGATGAGCAGTTCTTC
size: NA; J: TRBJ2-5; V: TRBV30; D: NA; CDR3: CAWAPGTAIGETQYF; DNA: TGTGCCTGGGCGCCTGGGACGGCCATAGGGGAGACCCAGTACTTC
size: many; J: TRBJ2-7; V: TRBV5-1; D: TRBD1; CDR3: CASSVDRGYEQYF; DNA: TGCGCCAGCAGTGTCGACAGGGGCTACGAGCAGTACTTC
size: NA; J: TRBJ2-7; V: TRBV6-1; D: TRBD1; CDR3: CASTTGQGVGEQYF; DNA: TGTGCCAGCACCACGGGACAGGGGGTTGGCGAGCAGTACTTC
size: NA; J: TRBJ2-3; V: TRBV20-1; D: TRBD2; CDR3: CSARRGLAGGGSTDTQYF; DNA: TGCAGTGCTAGAAGGGGACTAGCGGGAGGAGGGAGCACAGATACGCAGTATTTT
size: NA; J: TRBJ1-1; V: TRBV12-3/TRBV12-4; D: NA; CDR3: CASRSTTGRPNTEAFF; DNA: TGTGCCAGCAGATCCACGACGGGACGGCCGAACACTGAAGCTTTCTTT
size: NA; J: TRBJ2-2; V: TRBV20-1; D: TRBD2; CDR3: CSAPRLTSGRESTGELFF; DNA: TGCAGTGCTCCCCGTTTGACTAGCGGGAGGGAAAGCACCGGGGAGCTGTTTTTT
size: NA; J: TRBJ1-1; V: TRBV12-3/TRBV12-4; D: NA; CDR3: CASRHKTGFAEAFF; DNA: TGTGCCAGCAGACATAAGACGGGTTTTGCTGAAGCTTTCTTT
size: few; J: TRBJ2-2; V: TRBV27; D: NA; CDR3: CASSYWGSNTGELFF; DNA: TGTGCCAGCAGTTATTGGGGTTCGAACACCGGGGAGCTGTTTTTT
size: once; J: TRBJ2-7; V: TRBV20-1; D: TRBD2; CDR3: CSAALAGGNYEQYF; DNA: TGCAGTGCTGCACTAGCGGGAGGGAACTACGAGCAGTACTTC
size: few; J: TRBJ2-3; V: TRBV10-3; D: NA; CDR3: CAISPGSTDTQYF; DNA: TGTGCCATCAGCCCAGGGAGCACAGATACGCAGTATTTT
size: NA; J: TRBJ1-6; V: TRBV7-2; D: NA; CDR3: CASSLVNGGSPLHF; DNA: TGTGCCAGCAGCTTAGTTAACGGCGGTTCACCCCTCCACTTT
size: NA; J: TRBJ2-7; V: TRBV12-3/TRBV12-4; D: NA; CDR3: CASSFFGGSYEQYF; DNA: TGTGCCAGCAGTTTTTTTGGCGGTTCCTACGAGCAGTACTTC
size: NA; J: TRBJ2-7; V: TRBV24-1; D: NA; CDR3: CATSDTRGGYEQYF; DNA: TGTGCCACCAGTGATACCCGAGGGGGCTACGAGCAGTACTTC
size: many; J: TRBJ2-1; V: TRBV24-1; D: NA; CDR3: CATRTPGDEQFF; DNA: TGTGCCACCAGGACCCCAGGCGATGAGCAGTTCTTC